The 20 T cell receptor beta chains below all came from one sample that was sequenced in a study of blood T cell repertoires in COVID-19. The method was immunoSEQ multiplex PCR; TCRdb's version includes in-frame clones alone and lacks a portion of them. The sample lists fewer than 150,000 clones, about 84% occurring once. Sequencing input: PBMCs or T cells enriched from blood (not recorded which). The receptors here all came from a woman between 18 and 29 years old who had been exposed to COVID-19.

The chain links TRBV12-3 or TRBV12-4 to TRBJ1-1; possible D gene TRBD1, 6 bases. V gave up 6 bases and J gave up 6 bases, with 14 bases separating them. The CDR3 has 13 residues. The CDR3 reads CASRVTGSPEAFF. The CDR3 DNA reads TGTGCCAGCAGGGTAACAGGGTCTCCTGAAGCTTTCTTT.

The sample holds one count of this clone. A read error is possible here, since a much larger clone lies one base away. The same CDR3 also results from other DNA sequences found in this sample. This chain links TRBV2 with TRBJ1-1; D may be TRBD1 (6 bases). Looked up from germline, CDR1 is SNHLY and CDR2 is FYNNEI. V dropped 5 bases and J dropped 1 base, with 8 bases sitting between them. The CDR3 covers 13 residues. The CDR3 coding sequence is TGTGCCAGCAGTATACAGGGGAACACTGAAGCTTTCTTT. This encodes CASSIQGNTEAFF.

The CDR3 bases are TGTGCTAGTGGTACCGGACAGCTGGAAACTAATGAAAAACTGTTTTTT. This translates into CASGTGQLETNEKLFF. This chain links TRBV12-5 with TRBJ1-4; maybe TRBD1 (6 bases). V lost 5 bases to trimming and J lost 1 base, with 14 bases between them. Per the germline V gene, CDR1 is LGHNT and CDR2 is FRNRAP. The CDR3 totals 16 residues.

This clone occurred once. J is TRBJ2-5 and V is TRBV4-3; TRBD1 might be the D (8 bases). Germline-derived CDR1 and CDR2 are LGHNA and YSLEER. V gave up 0 bases and J gave up 2 bases, with 16 bases separating them. The CDR3 has 17 residues. CDR3 DNA sequence: TGCGCCAGCAGCCAAGATCGAACAGGGGGGGTTCAAGAGACCCAGTACTTC. Amino acid sequence: CASSQDRTGGVQETQYF.

The genes are TRBV6-5 and TRBJ1-1, with D perhaps matching TRBD1 (5 bases). Trimming took off 7 bases at V and 5 bases at J, with 14 bases between the two ends. Germline CDR1 MNHEY, CDR2 SVGAGI. The CDR3 loop spans 13 amino acids. CDR3 nucleotide sequence: TGTGCCAGCACCCGGGGGGTGGGGACTGAAGCTTTCTTT. Translation: CASTRGVGTEAFF.

This clone was detected only a few times. The chain employs TRBV30 and TRBJ1-2; 7 bases match TRBD1. This CDR3 comprises 11 residues. The trim removed 5 bases at V and 8 bases at J, leaving 5 bases unmatched. The germline V gene encodes CDR1 GTSNPN and CDR2 SVGIG (reference sequence). As DNA, the CDR3 is TGTGCCTGGGACAGGGAATTGGGCTACACCTTC. Its translation is CAWDRELGYTF. The full variable domain, completed using reference TRBV30 and TRBJ1-2, is SQTIHQWPATLVQPVGSPLSLECTVEGTSNPNLYWYRQAAGRGLQLLFYSVGIGQISSEVPQNLSASRPQDRQFILSSKKLLLSDSGFYLCAWDRELGYTFGSGTRLTVV.

The chain links TRBV18 to TRBJ2-7, with TRBD2 matching over 10 bases. Germline CDR1 reads KGHSH; CDR2 reads LQKENI. The CDR3 is made up of 14 amino acids. Unmatched junction bases numbered 0, after V lost 4 bases and J lost 0 bases. CDR3 in DNA: TGTGCCAGCTCACAGCGGGAGGGCTCCTACGAGCAGTACTTC. It translates to CASSQREGSYEQYF.

This clone occurred once. V usage is TRBV9 and J usage is TRBJ1-5, with D uncertain. The germline CDR1 and CDR2 sequences are SGDLS and YYNGEE. The CDR3 length is 14 residues. V lost 0 bases to trimming and J lost 7 bases, with 11 bases between them. The CDR3 nucleotides are TGTGCCAGCAGCGTAGATGCGGGGAGCCAGCCCCAGCATTTT. Amino acids: CASSVDAGSQPQHF.

The chain employs TRBV28 and TRBJ2-3; D remains ambiguous. Trimming took 2 bases from V and 7 from J, leaving 4 bases between them. The CDR3 consists of 11 residues. Germline CDR1 and CDR2: MDHEN and SYDVKM. CDR3 sequence reads: CASSLLYTQYF. CDR3 sequence (DNA): TGTGCCAGCAGTTTACTGTATACGCAGTATTTT.

The V call is TRBV7-3, the J call TRBJ2-1, with 7 bases lining up with TRBD2. The CDR3 consists of 14 residues. Trimming at V came to 5 bases and at J to 3 bases, leaving 4 bases not matched to a gene. In germline, CDR1 is SGHTA, CDR2 FQGTGA. The CDR3 spells CASSPGGVYNEQFF. DNA for the CDR3: TGTGCCAGCAGCCCGGGGGGAGTCTACAATGAGCAGTTCTTC.

In this sample, this clone turned up a few times. The genes are TRBV4-2 and TRBJ2-2; 10 bases match TRBD2. Germline assignment: CDR1 LGHNA and CDR2 YNFKEQ. The ends lost 1 base at V and 4 bases at J; junction bases unmatched: 3. The CDR3 is 16 amino acids. The CDR3 DNA reads TGTGCCAGCAGCCAAGCACTAGCGGGGCCCACCGGGGAGCTGTTTTTT. Encoded protein: CASSQALAGPTGELFF.

The chain combines TRBV7-2 with TRBJ1-1; no clear D. Between the trimmed V and J ends, which lost 1 base and 13 bases, there was a span of 16 bases. CDR3 length equals 13 residues. Germline V gives CDR1 SGHTA, CDR2 FQGNSA. The CDR3 coding sequence is TGTGCCAGCAGCTTAGTTATGGAGGCTAGCGGTTTCTTT. It specifies CASSLVMEASGFF. Supplemented by reference TRBV7-2 and TRBJ1-1, the full variable domain reads GAGVSQSPSNKVTEKGKDVELRCDPISGHTALYWYRQSLGQGLEFLIYFQGNSAPDKSGLPSDRFSAERTGGSVSTLTIQRTQQEDSAVYLCASSLVMEASGFFGQGTRLTVV.

The J gene is TRBJ1-2, the V gene TRBV2; possibly TRBD1 for D (5 bases). Germline V CDR1 and CDR2: SNHLY, FYNNEI. The CDR3 is 15 residues long. The germline V and J ends were trimmed by 3 bases and 7 bases, with 18 bases remaining between them. This CDR3 is CASSDGRGKYRGYTF. The CDR3 DNA is TGTGCCAGCAGTGATGGGCGGGGGAAGTATCGTGGCTACACCTTC.

The V call is TRBV9, the J call TRBJ1-2, with D possibly being TRBD1 (6 bases). Between the trimmed V and J ends, which lost 0 bases and 3 bases, there was a span of 12 bases. CDR3 length: 15 residues. The germline V gene encodes CDR1 SGDLS and CDR2 YYNGEE. Here the CDR3 DNA reads TGTGCCAGCAGCGTAGGAAACAGGGTGGACTATGGCTACACCTTC. Amino acid sequence: CASSVGNRVDYGYTF.

The rearrangement uses TRBV24-1 and TRBJ2-2, with D possibly matching TRBD2 (5 bases). CDR3 size: 15 residues. The V and J ends lost 3 bases and 6 bases respectively, with 13 bases between them. Germline V gives CDR1 KGHDR, CDR2 SFDVKD. The CDR3 DNA is TGTGCCACCAGTGATAACGGGAAAGGACCCGGGGAGCTGTTTTTT. Translating gives CATSDNGKGPGELFF.

This rearrangement joins TRBV6-5 to TRBJ1-1; the match to TRBD1 covers 8 bases. J gave up 0 bases and V 6 bases, and 3 bases lay outside the gene matches. This CDR3 is built from 14 residues. Germline assignment: CDR1 MNHEY and CDR2 SVGAGI. The CDR3 region is CASRGTGMNTEAFF. The CDR3 DNA reads TGTGCCAGCAGAGGGACAGGCATGAACACTGAAGCTTTCTTT.

CDR3 sequence reads: CASSLGLIRSYEQYF. The CDR3, as DNA: TGTGCCAGCAGCTTAGGTCTAATCCGCTCCTACGAGCAGTACTTC. This chain links TRBV7-2 with TRBJ2-7; no definite D call. Trimming pared 1 base from V and 0 bases from J, leaving 10 bases between. The V gene's germline CDR1 is SGHTA and CDR2 FQGNSA. The CDR3 runs to 15 residues.

The rearrangement links TRBV19 to TRBJ1-5; no reliable D call. Between the trimmed V and J ends, which lost 2 bases and 9 bases, there was a span of 5 bases. CDR1 and CDR2 (germline): LNHDA, SQIVND (reference sequence). This CDR3 comprises 11 residues. The DNA for the CDR3 is TGTGCCAGTAGTATACGAGGGCCCCAGCATTTT. Translated: CASSIRGPQHF.

The rearrangement uses TRBV27 and TRBJ2-1, with 7 bases lining up with TRBD2. The trim removed 5 bases at V and 0 bases at J, leaving 4 bases unmatched. CDR3 length: 15 amino acids. The V gene's germline CDR1 is MNHEY and CDR2 SMNVEV (reference sequence). In DNA, the CDR3 is TGTGCCAGCAGTCTGAGCGGGGCCTCCTACAATGAGCAGTTCTTC. It is translated as CASSLSGASYNEQFF.

This clone has just one count. Other nucleotide sequences from this sample produce the same CDR3. The chain recombines TRBV18 with TRBJ2-7, with 8 bases fitting TRBD2. The germline CDR1 and CDR2 sequences are KGHSH and LQKENI. Trimming took 6 bases from V and 3 from J; bases not matched to a gene: 4. The CDR3 spans 13 residues. The DNA for the CDR3 is TGTGCCAGCTCTCCGGGACTAGGCTACGAGCAGTACTTC. Its protein product is CASSPGLGYEQYF.